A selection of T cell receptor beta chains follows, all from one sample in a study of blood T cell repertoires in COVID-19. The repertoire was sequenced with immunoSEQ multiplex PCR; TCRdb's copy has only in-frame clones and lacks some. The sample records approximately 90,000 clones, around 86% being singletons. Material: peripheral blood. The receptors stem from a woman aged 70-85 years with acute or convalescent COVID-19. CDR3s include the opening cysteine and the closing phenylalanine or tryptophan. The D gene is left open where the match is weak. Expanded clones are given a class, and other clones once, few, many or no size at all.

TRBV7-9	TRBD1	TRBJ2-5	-	TGTGCCAGCAGCTTGGGATTACAGGGGGGAAAAGAGACCCAGTACTTC	CASSLGLQGGKETQYF
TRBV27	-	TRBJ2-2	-	TGTGCCAGCAGTGATAGCGGACCGAACACCGGGGAGCTGTTTTTT	CASSDSGPNTGELFF
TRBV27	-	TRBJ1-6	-	TGTGCCAGCAGTGTCCGGTCCCAGGGGAATTCACCCCTCCACTTT	CASSVRSQGNSPLHF
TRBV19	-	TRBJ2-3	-	TGTGCCAGTAGTATAGCGGGAGTACAGTATTTT	CASSIAGVQYF
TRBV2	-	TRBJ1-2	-	TGTGCCAGCAGTTTTGGGTACAGCCCGAACTATGGCTACACCTTC	CASSFGYSPNYGYTF
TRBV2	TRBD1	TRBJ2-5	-	TGTGCCAGCAGTCCAAACAGGGGAGCGAGCGAGACCCAGTACTTC	CASSPNRGASETQYF
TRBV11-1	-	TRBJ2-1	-	TGTGCCAGCAGCTCGAGGGTTAGAGTGGACTACAATGAGCAGTTCTTC	CASSSRVRVDYNEQFF
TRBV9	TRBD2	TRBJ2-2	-	TGTGCCAGCAGCGCCCCCGGCGGGCTAGCGGTCGCCGGGGAGCTGTTTTTT	CASSAPGGLAVAGELFF
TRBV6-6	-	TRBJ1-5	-	TGTGCCAGCAGTTATCTGGCCCCCCGGGGGCAGCCCCAGCATTTT	CASSYLAPRGQPQHF
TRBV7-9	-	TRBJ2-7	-	TGTGCCAGCACCGGCGGGACTCATTTTTACGAGCAGTACTTC	CASTGGTHFYEQYF
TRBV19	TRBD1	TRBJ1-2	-	TGTGCCAGTAGTAACAAGACAGGGGGCGCTGGCTATGGCTACACCTTC	CASSNKTGGAGYGYTF
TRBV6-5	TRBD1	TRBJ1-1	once	TGTGCCAGCAGTACTTACAGGGGGTACACTGAAGCTTTCTTT	CASSTYRGYTEAFF
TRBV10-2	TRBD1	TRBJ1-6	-	TGCGCCAGCACCACGACAGGGGGTAATTCACCCCTCCACTTT	CASTTTGGNSPLHF
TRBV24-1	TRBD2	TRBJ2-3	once	TGTGCCACCAGTGATCCAACGGGGTTCACCGGGGGGGATACGCAGTATTTT	CATSDPTGFTGGDTQYF
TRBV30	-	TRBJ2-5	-	TGTGCCTGGGGGGGGCAGCTTGTAGAGACCCAGTACTTC	CAWGGQLVETQYF
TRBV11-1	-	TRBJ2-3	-	TGTGCCAGCAGCCCTAATCCAGGTCCTGCCTCAGATACGCAGTATTTT	CASSPNPGPASDTQYF
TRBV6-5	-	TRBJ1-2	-	TGTGCCAGCAGACAAATTAGGGGTGGCGGCTACACCTTC	CASRQIRGGGYTF
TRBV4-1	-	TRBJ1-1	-	TGCGCCAGCAGCCAAATCGGACAGACTGAAGCTTTCTTT	CASSQIGQTEAFF
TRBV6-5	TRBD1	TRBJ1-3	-	TGTGCCAGCAGTTATTCCGTACAGGGGTCTGGAAACACCATATATTTT	CASSYSVQGSGNTIYF
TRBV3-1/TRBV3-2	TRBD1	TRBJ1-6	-	TGTGCCAGCAGCCAGGCTTCCGGGACAGGCGGTTCACCCCTCCACTTT	CASSQASGTGGSPLHF
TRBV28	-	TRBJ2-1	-	TGTGCCAGCAGAACGAGGGATGAGCAGTTCTTC	CASRTRDEQFF
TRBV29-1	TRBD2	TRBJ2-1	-	TGCAGCGTCGGGACTAGCGGGAGGAGTAACAATGAGCAGTTCTTC	CSVGTSGRSNNEQFF
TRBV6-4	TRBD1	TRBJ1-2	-	TGTGCCAGCAGTGAAGACAGGGAGCGGCGTGGCTACACCTTC	CASSEDRERRGYTF
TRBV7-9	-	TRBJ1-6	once	TGTGCCAGCAGCCGTACAGGGTATAATTCACCCCTCCACTTT	CASSRTGYNSPLHF
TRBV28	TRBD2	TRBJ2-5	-	TGTGCCAGCAGTTTAGGACTAGCGGGGCGACAACAAGAGACCCAGTACTTC	CASSLGLAGRQQETQYF
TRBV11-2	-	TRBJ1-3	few	TGTGCCAGCAGCCCACAGCCCGGACAGGGAAACACCATATATTTT	CASSPQPGQGNTIYF
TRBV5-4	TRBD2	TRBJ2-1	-	TGTGCCAGCGCCCCGGACCTAGCGGGAGGGTTTGAGCAGTTCTTC	CASAPDLAGGFEQFF
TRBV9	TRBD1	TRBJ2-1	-	TGTGCCAGCAGCTCACAGGGGTCCTACAATGAGCAGTTCTTC	CASSSQGSYNEQFF
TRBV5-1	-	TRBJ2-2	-	TGCGCCAGCAGCTTGGGGACTACCACCGGGGAGCTGTTTTTT	CASSLGTTTGELFF
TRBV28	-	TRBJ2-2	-	TGTGCCAGCAGTTTCTCTTCGCTAGCCGCCGGGGAGCTGTTTTTT	CASSFSSLAAGELFF
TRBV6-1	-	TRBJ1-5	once	TGTGCCAGCAGTGAAGTCCCGGACTACAATCAGCCCCAGCATTTT	CASSEVPDYNQPQHF
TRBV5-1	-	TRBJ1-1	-	TGCGCCAGCAGCTCCCAACAGGGTCTAGTGAACACTGAAGCTTTCTTT	CASSSQQGLVNTEAFF
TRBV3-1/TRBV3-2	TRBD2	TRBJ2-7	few	TGTGCCAGCGGCGGGGGCTACGAGCAGTACTTC	CASGGGYEQYF
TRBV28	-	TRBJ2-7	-	TGTGCCAGCAGTTTAGACAGAGTTAATGAGCAGTACTTC	CASSLDRVNEQYF
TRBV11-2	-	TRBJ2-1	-	TGTGCCAGCGGACAGTATGAGCAGTTCTTC	CASGQYEQFF
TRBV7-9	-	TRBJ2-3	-	TGTGCCAGCAGCTTAGATGCGACAGGATCAGATACGCAGTATTTT	CASSLDATGSDTQYF
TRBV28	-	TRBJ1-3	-	TGTGCCAGCAGCCGATGGACAGCCTCTGGAAACACCATATATTTT	CASSRWTASGNTIYF
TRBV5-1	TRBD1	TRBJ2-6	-	TGCGCCAGCAGCCAGGACAGGCTTAGTGGGGCCAACGTCCTGACTTTC	CASSQDRLSGANVLTF
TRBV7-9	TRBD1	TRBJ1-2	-	TGTGCCAGCAGCTTTCCCGGGCGGAGGGGGCGCGGCTATGGCTACACCTTC	CASSFPGRRGRGYGYTF
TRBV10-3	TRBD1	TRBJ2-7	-	TGTGCCATCAGATCGGACCGGGACAGGGAGGGAGAGCAGTACTTC	CAIRSDRDREGEQYF
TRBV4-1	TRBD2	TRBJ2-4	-	TGCGCCAGCAGCCAAGACTTTGGGCTAGCGGTAGCCAAAAACATTCAGTACTTC	CASSQDFGLAVAKNIQYF
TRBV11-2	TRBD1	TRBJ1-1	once	TGTGCCAGCAGCTTAGTTCGGACAGGGAACACTGAAGCTTTCTTT	CASSLVRTGNTEAFF
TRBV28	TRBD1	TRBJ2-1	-	TGTGCCAGCGGAGACAGGGGTGGGTACAATGAGCAGTTCTTC	CASGDRGGYNEQFF
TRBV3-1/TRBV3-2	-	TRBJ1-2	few	TGTGCCACCTCAGGGGCCTGGAGCTATGGCTACACCTTC	CATSGAWSYGYTF
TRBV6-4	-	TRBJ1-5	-	TGTGCCAGCACGGGAACAGCCCAGCATTTT	CASTGTAQHF
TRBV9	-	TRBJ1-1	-	TGTGCCAGCAGCGTATCAGGGCTGAACACTGAAGCTTTCTTT	CASSVSGLNTEAFF
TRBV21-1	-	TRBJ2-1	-	TGTGCCAGCAGCAAAGGGGTATGGGGACAGAGCTCCTACAATGAGCAGTTCTTC	CASSKGVWGQSSYNEQFF
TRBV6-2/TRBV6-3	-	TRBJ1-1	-	TGTGCCAGCAGTTATCCCTCCACAGGGAGCGCTTTCTTT	CASSYPSTGSAFF
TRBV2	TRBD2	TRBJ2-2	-	TGTGCCAGTTCGATTCTAGCGGGGACCGGGGAGCTGTTTTTT	CASSILAGTGELFF
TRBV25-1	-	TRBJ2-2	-	TGTGCCAGCAGGCCCGAAACTACCCGTAGTGCGCTGTTTTTT	CASRPETTRSALFF
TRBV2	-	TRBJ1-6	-	TGTGCCAGCAGTACCAGCCTTACAGGGTTCGGTTCACCCCTCCACTTT	CASSTSLTGFGSPLHF
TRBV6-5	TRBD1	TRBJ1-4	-	TGTGCCAGCAGCAAAGACAGGGTGAGCGAAAAACTGTTTTTT	CASSKDRVSEKLFF
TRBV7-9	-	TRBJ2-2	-	TGTGCCAGCAGCTTCGACGGGGGGCACACCGGGGAGCTGTTTTTT	CASSFDGGHTGELFF
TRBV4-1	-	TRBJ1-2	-	TGCGCCAGCAGCCAAGATAAGGGGCAAAGCTATGGCTACACCTTC	CASSQDKGQSYGYTF
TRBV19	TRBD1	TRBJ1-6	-	TGTGCCAGTAGCTGGACAGGGATCAATTCACCCCTCCACTTT	CASSWTGINSPLHF
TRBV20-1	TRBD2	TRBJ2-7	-	TGCAGTGCTAGTGGCGGGAGTTACTCCGCCTCCTACGAGCAGTACTTC	CSASGGSYSASYEQYF
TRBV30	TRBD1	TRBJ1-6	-	TGTGCCTGGAGCGCGACAGGGATCAATTCACCCCTCCACTTT	CAWSATGINSPLHF
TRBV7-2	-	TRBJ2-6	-	TGTGCCAGCAGCTTACTGGGGGCCAACGTCCTGACTTTC	CASSLLGANVLTF
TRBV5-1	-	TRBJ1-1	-	TGCGCCAGCAGCTTATTGGACATGAACACTGAAGCTTTCTTT	CASSLLDMNTEAFF